This entry features one TCR beta chain sequence. Its specificity is unknown. TCRdb re-called the RACE reads with MiXCR, one entry per CDR3 protein. The sample yields 340,000 or so distinct CDR3 sequences, approximately 6.3% seen once. The CDR3 runs 14 residues. Germline V gene data show CDR1 as LGHDT and CDR2 as YNNKEL (reference sequence). The V gene lost 4 bases and the J gene lost 8 bases, with 17 bases spanning the gap. The data were taken from a study of human T cells and chemical hapten exposure. Study overall: The study lasted roughly 22 weeks, and patients were dosed weekly with diphenylcyclopropenone on the scalp throughout. Study-wide points: DPC sensitization produced no change in TCRs with frequency above 1 in 1000. Controls had significantly fewer large CDR3 similarity clusters than were formed by expanded TCRs.

Regarding time point: patch test 1, 2 weeks after DPC sensitization. Treatment meaning: therapeutic diphenylcyclopropenone sensitization with weekly scalp DPC. Total RNA came from unfractionated whole blood. This rearrangement joins TRBV3-1 to TRBJ1-2; TRBD1 might be the D (5 bases). The clonotype comes from a young woman with alopecia areata. Some clones in this sample may be carry-over from other donors' samples. The specimen was whole blood, collected in connection with sensitization to the hapten diphenylcyclopropenone (DPC). The CDR3 sequence: CASSLLGGDQGYTF. CDR3 DNA sequence: TGTGCCAGCAGCCTCCTAGGAGGGGATCAGGGCTACACCTTC. Variable domain in full (rest from reference TRBV3-1 and TRBJ1-2): DTAVSQTPKYLVTQMGNDKSIKCEQNLGHDTMYWYKQDSKKFLKIMFSYNNKELIINETVPNRFSPKSPDKAHLNLHINSLELGDSAVYFCASSLLGGDQGYTFGSGTRLTVV.